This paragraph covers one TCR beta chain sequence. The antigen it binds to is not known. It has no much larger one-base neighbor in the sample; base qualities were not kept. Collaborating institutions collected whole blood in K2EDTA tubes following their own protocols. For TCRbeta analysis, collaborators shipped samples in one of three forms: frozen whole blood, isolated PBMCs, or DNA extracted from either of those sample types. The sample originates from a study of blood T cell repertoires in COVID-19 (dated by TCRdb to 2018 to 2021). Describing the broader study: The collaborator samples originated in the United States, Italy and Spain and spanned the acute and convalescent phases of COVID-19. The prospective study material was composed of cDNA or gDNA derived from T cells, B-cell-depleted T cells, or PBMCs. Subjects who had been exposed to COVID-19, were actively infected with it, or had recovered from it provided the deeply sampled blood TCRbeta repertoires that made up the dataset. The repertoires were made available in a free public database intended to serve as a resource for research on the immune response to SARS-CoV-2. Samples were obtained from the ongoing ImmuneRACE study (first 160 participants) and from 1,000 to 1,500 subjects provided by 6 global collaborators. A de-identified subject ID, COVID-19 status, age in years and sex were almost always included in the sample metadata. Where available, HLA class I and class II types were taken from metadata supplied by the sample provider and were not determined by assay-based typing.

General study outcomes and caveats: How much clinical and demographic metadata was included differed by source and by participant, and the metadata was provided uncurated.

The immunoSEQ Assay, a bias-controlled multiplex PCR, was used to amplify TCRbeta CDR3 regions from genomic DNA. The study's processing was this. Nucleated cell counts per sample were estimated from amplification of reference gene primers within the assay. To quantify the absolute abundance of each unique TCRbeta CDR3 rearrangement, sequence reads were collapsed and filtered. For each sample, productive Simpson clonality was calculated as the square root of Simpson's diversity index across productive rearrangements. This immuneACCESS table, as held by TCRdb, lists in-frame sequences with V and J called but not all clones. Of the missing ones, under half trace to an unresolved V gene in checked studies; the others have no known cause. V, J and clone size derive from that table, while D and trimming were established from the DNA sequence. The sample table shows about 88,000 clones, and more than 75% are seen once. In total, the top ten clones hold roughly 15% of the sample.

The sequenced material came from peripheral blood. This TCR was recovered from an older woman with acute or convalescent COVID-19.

The CDR3: CASSPGLARQETQYF. The nucleotide sequence reads as follows: TGTGCCAGCAGCCCGGGACTAGCGAGACAAGAGACCCAGTACTTC. Here the chain combines TRBV9 and TRBJ2-5; 10 central nucleotides agree with TRBD2. The germline V gene sets CDR1 to SGDLS and CDR2 to YYNGEE. The CDR3, cysteine through phenylalanine, is 15 amino acids long. Of the read, only the CDR3 DNA is kept; its 45 bases are in frame from base 1. V lost 4 bases and J lost 2 bases, and the count of bases not matched to a germline gene is 5.